The count of the clone carrying this T cell receptor (beta chain) is one. Those who donated, Caucasian adults without exception, all lived in Nashville, Tennessee. It was at deep level that the assay was run. Assay: immunoSEQ multiplex PCR; the TCRdb copy retains only in-frame clones and omits some. The sample carries about 680,000 clones, approximately 73% recorded once. The sample originates from a study of shared clonotypes between healthy human individuals. This receptor was obtained from a woman aged 25 to 45 in good health. The specimen was memory CD4+ T cells sorted from blood. Subset indicated: CD45RA-negative fraction.

The CDR3 nucleotides read TGTGCCAGCAGTCTCAACAGTGGGACAGGATACAATGAGCAGTTCTTC. Amino acid sequence: CASSLNSGTGYNEQFF. This rearrangement joins TRBV27 to TRBJ2-1; 8 bases fit TRBD1. V lost 5 bases to trimming and J lost 4 bases; unmatched junction nucleotides: 10. This CDR3 is built from 16 residues. Germline-derived CDR1 and CDR2 are MNHEY and SMNVEV (reference sequence).